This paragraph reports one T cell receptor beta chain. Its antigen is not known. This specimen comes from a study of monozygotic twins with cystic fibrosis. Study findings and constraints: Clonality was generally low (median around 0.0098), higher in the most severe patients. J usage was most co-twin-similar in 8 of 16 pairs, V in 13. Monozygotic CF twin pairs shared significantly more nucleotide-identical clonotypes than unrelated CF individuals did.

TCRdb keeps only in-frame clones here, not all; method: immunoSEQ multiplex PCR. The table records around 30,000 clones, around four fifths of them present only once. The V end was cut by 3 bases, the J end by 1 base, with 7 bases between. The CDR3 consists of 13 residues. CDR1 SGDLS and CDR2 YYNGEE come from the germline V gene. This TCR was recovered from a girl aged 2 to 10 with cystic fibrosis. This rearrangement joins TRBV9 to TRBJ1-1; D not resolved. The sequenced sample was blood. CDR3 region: CASSATANTEAFF. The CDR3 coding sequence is TGTGCCAGCAGCGCTACAGCGAACACTGAAGCTTTCTTT.